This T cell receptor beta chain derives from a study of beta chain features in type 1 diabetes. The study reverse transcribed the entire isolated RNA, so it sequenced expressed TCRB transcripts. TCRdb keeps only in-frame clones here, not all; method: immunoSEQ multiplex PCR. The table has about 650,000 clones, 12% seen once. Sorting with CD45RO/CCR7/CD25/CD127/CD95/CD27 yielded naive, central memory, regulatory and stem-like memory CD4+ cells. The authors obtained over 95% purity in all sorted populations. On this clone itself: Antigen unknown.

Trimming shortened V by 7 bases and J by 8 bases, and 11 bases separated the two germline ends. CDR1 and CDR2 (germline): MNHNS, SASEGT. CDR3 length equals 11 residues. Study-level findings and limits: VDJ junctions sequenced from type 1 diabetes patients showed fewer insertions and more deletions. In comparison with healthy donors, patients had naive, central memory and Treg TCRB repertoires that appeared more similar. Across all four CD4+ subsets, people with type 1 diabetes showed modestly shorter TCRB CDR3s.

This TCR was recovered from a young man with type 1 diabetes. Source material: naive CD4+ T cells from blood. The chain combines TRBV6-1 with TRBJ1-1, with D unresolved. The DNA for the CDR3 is TGTGCCAGCACGAGGGAGTCCGAAGCTTTCTTT. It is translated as CASTRESEAFF.